Each of the 25 T cell receptor beta chains below was sequenced from the same sample in a study of CXCR3-negative and CXCR3-positive naive CD8 T cells. UMI-labeled 5' RACE yielded the TRB cDNA libraries. After re-calling the 5' RACE reads, TCRdb lists one entry per CDR3 protein, DNA absent. The table counts 8,000 or so distinct CDR3 sequences; more than 2% lies in the top ten. Specimen: naive CXCR3- CD8+ T cells from blood. The subset here: CD45RO-CCR7+CD27+CD95- naive CD8+ T cells lacking CXCR3 (TNR3-). These receptors were obtained from a human donor in good health. Some clones in this sample may be carry-over from other donors' samples.

The chain carries TRBV5-1 and TRBJ2-5; TCRdb lists TRBD2, though no DNA is available to test this call. This CDR3 has 13 residues. Germline V lookup: CDR1 SGHRS, CDR2 YFSETQ. CDR3 in amino acids: CASSPGTQETQYF. The full variable domain, its missing parts supplied by reference TRBV5-1 and TRBJ2-5, is KAGVTQTPRYLIKTRGQQVTLSCSPISGHRSVSWYQQTPGQGLQFLFEYFSETQRNKGNFPGRFSGRQFSNSRSEMNVSTLELGDSALYLCASSPGTQETQYFGPGTRLLVL.

This clonotype registers medium-sized by frequency. The J gene is TRBJ1-4, the V gene TRBV7-9; TCRdb names TRBD1, which stays unverified in the absence of DNA. The length of the CDR3 is 15 residues. CDR1 is SEHNR and CDR2 is FQNEAQ in the germline V gene (reference sequence). This chain's CDR3 is CASSTTGPINEKLFF.

This clonotype registers medium-sized by frequency. J is TRBJ2-5 and V is TRBV6-5; TCRdb proposes TRBD2, but this gene call is untestable without DNA. Germline V gene lookup returns CDR1 MNHEY and CDR2 SVGAGI. The CDR3 length is 12 residues. The CDR3 is CASHGEMETQYF.

This clonotype is medium-sized by frequency. V usage is TRBV3-1 and J usage is TRBJ1-1; as DNA is missing, the TRBD1 call by TCRdb cannot be tested. This CDR3 comprises 14 residues. The V gene's germline CDR1 is LGHDT and CDR2 YNNKEL (reference sequence). The CDR3 sequence is CASSPPGGDTEAFF. Together with reference TRBV3-1 and TRBJ1-1, the CDR3 gives the full variable domain: DTAVSQTPKYLVTQMGNDKSIKCEQNLGHDTMYWYKQDSKKFLKIMFSYNNKELIINETVPNRFSPKSPDKAHLNLHINSLELGDSAVYFCASSPPGGDTEAFFGQGTRLTVV.

This clonotype ranks as medium-sized in terms of frequency. The CDR3 sequence: CSADPTGGYNEQFF. V usage is TRBV20-1 and J usage is TRBJ2-1; the D call of TRBD1 rests on TCRdb alone, since no DNA is present to check it. The germline CDR1 and CDR2 sequences are DFQATT and SNEGSKA (reference sequence). The CDR3 spans 14 residues.

By frequency, this clonotype is medium-sized. The chain joins TRBV27 to TRBJ2-3. The CDR3 has 18 residues. Germline V gene sequence: CDR1 MNHEY, CDR2 SMNVEV (reference sequence). The CDR3 protein is CASSLSTEAVISTDTQYF.

The chain joins TRBV9 to TRBJ1-2; no DNA is available, so the TRBD1 call from TCRdb remains unchecked. The CDR3 consists of 15 residues. CDR1 SGDLS and CDR2 YYNGEE come from the germline V gene. CDR3 loop: CASSARGTRGDGYTF.

Its frequency marks this clonotype as medium-sized. J is TRBJ1-3 and V is TRBV28. The CDR3 spans 14 residues. Germline V gene data show CDR1 as MDHEN and CDR2 as SYDVKM. The chain's CDR3 is CASSSIKSGNTIYF.

The rearrangement joins TRBV29-1 to TRBJ2-3; with no DNA, the TCRdb D assignment of TRBD2 cannot be verified. This CDR3 is 16 amino acids long. Germline CDR1 is SQVTM and CDR2 is ANQGSEA. CDR3 region: CSVEGLADSSTDTQYF.

The chain couples TRBV29-1 to TRBJ2-7; without DNA, the TCRdb call of TRBD1 cannot be checked. There are 13 residues in the CDR3. Germline lookup yields CDR1 SQVTM and CDR2 ANQGSEA. The chain's CDR3 is CSVPRDRAYEQYF.

The genes are TRBV4-2 and TRBJ1-1; absent DNA, TCRdb's TRBD1 call cannot be checked. Germline V gene lookup returns CDR1 LGHNA and CDR2 YNFKEQ. The CDR3 extends over 17 amino acids. The CDR3 sequence: CASSHPKQGGMNTEAFF.

This clonotype registers medium-sized (0.01 to 0.1%) by frequency. This chain joins TRBV7-8 and TRBJ2-5; TCRdb proposes TRBD1, but this gene call is untestable without DNA. CDR1 and CDR2 from the germline V gene are SGHVS and FQNEAQ. The CDR3 sequence is 16 residues long. CDR3 loop: CASSPRGTGASETQYF.

The genes are TRBV28 and TRBJ1-4; the TRBD1 assignment by TCRdb is unverifiable without DNA. The CDR3 has 16 residues. Germline V gives CDR1 MDHEN, CDR2 SYDVKM. This CDR3 reads CASRLLTGTRNEKLFF.

The chain carries TRBV10-1 and TRBJ2-3; TCRdb's D call, TRBD2, is unchecked because there is no DNA. Germline V gives CDR1 WNHNN, CDR2 SYGVQD (reference sequence). The CDR3 is 14 amino acids. The CDR3 here is CASSGRAITDTQYF.

This CDR3 is CASSLDREETQYF. The J gene is TRBJ2-5, the V gene TRBV7-7; TCRdb indicates TRBD1, and absent DNA this call remains unverified. Germline lookup yields CDR1 SSHAT and CDR2 FNYEAQ (reference sequence). This CDR3 has 13 residues.

The V gene is TRBV6-2 or TRBV6-3, the J gene TRBJ2-7; with no DNA, the TCRdb D assignment of TRBD1 cannot be verified. The CDR3 has 14 residues. Germline V gene data show CDR1 as MNHEY and CDR2 as SVGEGT. CDR3 region: CASSYPGLSLEQYF.

By frequency, this clonotype registers medium-sized. The chain links TRBV12-3 or TRBV12-4 to TRBJ2-4; TCRdb proposes TRBD1, but this gene call is untestable without DNA. The CDR3 is 13 residues long. The CDR3 loop reads CASSFDRGNIQYF.

The chain links TRBV29-1 to TRBJ2-5; TCRdb's D call of TRBD1 is untestable without DNA. This CDR3 region has 12 residues. Per germline, CDR1 SQVTM and CDR2 ANQGSEA. CDR3 in amino acids: CSVESGRETQYF.

By frequency, this clonotype is medium-sized. V gene TRBV7-9 combines with J gene TRBJ1-2; the D call of TRBD1 rests on TCRdb alone, since no DNA is present to check it. CDR3 length equals 14 residues. Germline loops: CDR1 SEHNR, CDR2 FQNEAQ (reference sequence). This CDR3 is CASSRPTGFYGYTF.

The chain has TRBV28 and TRBJ2-7; with no DNA, the TCRdb D assignment of TRBD2 cannot be verified. Germline assignment: CDR1 MDHEN and CDR2 SYDVKM. This CDR3 has 15 amino acids. The CDR3 loop is CASTEGTRVNYEQYF.

This CDR3 is CASGVPGLYEQYF. V usage is TRBV12-3 or TRBV12-4 and J usage is TRBJ2-7; as DNA is missing, the TRBD2 call by TCRdb cannot be tested. The CDR3 length is 13 residues.

This chain's CDR3 is CASSGLAVYNEQFF. This chain connects TRBV2 to TRBJ2-1; TCRdb designates TRBD2, a call that cannot be tested without DNA. The CDR3 runs to 14 residues. The V gene's germline CDR1 is SNHLY and CDR2 FYNNEI.

This clonotype counts as medium-sized (0.01 to 0.1%) by frequency. This rearrangement joins TRBV10-3 to TRBJ1-5. CDR3 size: 14 residues. Per germline, CDR1 ENHRY and CDR2 SYGVKD. The CDR3 sequence: CAISEEGGNQPQHF.

This sequence joins TRBV7-9 and TRBJ1-2; the D call of TRBD1 rests on TCRdb alone, since no DNA is present to check it. There are 13 residues in the CDR3. Germline V gene lookup returns CDR1 SEHNR and CDR2 FQNEAQ (reference sequence). The CDR3 reads CASSPTGEGGYTF.

This clonotype is classed as medium-sized by frequency. This chain links TRBV20-1 with TRBJ2-2; TCRdb designates TRBD2, a call that cannot be tested without DNA. Germline V lookup: CDR1 DFQATT, CDR2 SNEGSKA (reference sequence). The length of the CDR3 is 15 residues. CDR3 amino acids: CSASGLAGFTGELFF.